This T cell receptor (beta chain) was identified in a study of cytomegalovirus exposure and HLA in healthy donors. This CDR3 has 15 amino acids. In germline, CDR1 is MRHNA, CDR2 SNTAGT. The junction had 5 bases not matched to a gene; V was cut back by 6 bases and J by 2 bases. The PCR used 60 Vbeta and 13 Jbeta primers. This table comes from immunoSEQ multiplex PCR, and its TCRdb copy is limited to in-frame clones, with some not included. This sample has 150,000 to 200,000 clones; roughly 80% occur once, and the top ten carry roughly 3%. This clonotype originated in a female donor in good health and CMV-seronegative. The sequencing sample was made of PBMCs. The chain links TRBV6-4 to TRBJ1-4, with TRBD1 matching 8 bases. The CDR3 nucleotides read TGTGCCAGCAGACAGGGGGAGTTGACTAATGAAAAACTGTTTTTT. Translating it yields CASRQGELTNEKLFF.